This T cell receptor (beta chain) was profiled in a study of blood T cell repertoires in COVID-19. Germline V gene sequence: CDR1 SNHLY, CDR2 FYNNEI. The V gene lost 6 bases and the J gene lost 6 bases, with 10 bases spanning the gap. The CDR3 is 12 residues long. Under the authors' procedure: Estimates of nucleated cell counts were drawn from the amplification of reference gene primers. Profiling relied on immunoSEQ multiplex PCR, and the TCRdb table lists in-frame clones only, not all of them. The DNA gave D and trimming, while V, J and clone size come from that table. The sample shows some 70,000 clones, 88% of them seen only once.

The V call is TRBV2, the J call TRBJ2-3; D possibly corresponds to TRBD1 (6 bases). The clonotype originates from a woman aged 70-85 years with acute or convalescent COVID-19. Sequencing was done on a sample of peripheral blood. CDR3 region: CASRQGADTQYF. The CDR3 DNA reads as TGTGCCAGCAGACAGGGTGCCGATACGCAGTATTTT.